This TCR beta chain appears in the sequencing data of a study of T-cell memory formation after mild COVID-19. Study-wide results and limits: Day 37-peaking second-wave clones had unconfirmed SARS-CoV-2 specificity. CD4+ contracting clones were mainly CM and EM; CD8+ ones, EMRA. Some clones that responded turned up in pre-infection memory, which suggests that cross-reactive memory joined in.

From 5'RACE with constant-segment primers came TCR alpha and TCR beta cDNA libraries that carried sample barcodes and UMIs. TCRdb redid the calling of the 5' RACE reads with MiXCR, one entry per CDR3 protein. The table records under 200,000 distinct CDR3 sequences, around 30% of them present only once. This clonotype has just a few counts. Antigen: not known. The length of the CDR3 is 14 residues. In germline, CDR1 is KGHSH, CDR2 LQKENI. J was trimmed by 5 bases and V by 3 bases; bases with no gene match: 5. The clonotype was recovered from an adult woman who had mild COVID-19 (a few samples of this study predate the infection). Cell type and time point are not known. Sequencing was carried out using PBMCs or a T cell subset sorted from them (not recorded which). The chain links TRBV18 to TRBJ2-7; TRBD1 matches 9 bases. CDR3 coding DNA: TGTGCCAGCTCACCCACAGGGGGCCCCGACGAGCAGTACTTC. Its protein product is CASSPTGGPDEQYF.